Sequencing of this T cell receptor (beta chain) was carried out in a study of TIL therapy for anti-PD-1-resistant metastatic lung cancer. This clone was seen a handful of times. Time point indicated: pre-treatment sample, taken before nivolumab and TIL therapy. Pleural nodules or supraclavicular lymph nodes made up most of the excised metastases sampled. Germline values: CDR1 DFQATT, CDR2 SNEGSKA (reference sequence). V was shortened by 3 bases and J by 1 base, with 10 bases between the two germline ends. This CDR3 has 14 amino acids. This was the immunoSEQ v3 assay. TCRdb's copy holds only in-frame clones and misses some; the assay was immunoSEQ multiplex PCR. The sample yields some 6,300 clones, 55% to 75% seen once.

This clonotype originated in a person aged 25-85 years with non-small cell lung cancer. The sequenced sample was tumor tissue, obtained at baseline. The J gene is TRBJ1-5, the V gene TRBV20-1; D is undetermined. The CDR3 nucleotides read TGCAGTGCTAGTCCCGACACGAGCAATCAGCCCCAGCATTTT. This encodes CSASPDTSNQPQHF.